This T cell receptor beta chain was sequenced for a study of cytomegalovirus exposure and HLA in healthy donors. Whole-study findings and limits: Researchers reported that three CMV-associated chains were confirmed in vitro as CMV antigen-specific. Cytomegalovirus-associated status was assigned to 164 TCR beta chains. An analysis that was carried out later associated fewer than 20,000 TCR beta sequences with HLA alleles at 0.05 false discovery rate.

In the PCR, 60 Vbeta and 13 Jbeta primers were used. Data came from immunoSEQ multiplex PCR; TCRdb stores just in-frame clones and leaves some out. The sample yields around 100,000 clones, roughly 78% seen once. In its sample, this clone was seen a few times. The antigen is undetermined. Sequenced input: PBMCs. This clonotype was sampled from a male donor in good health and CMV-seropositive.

In DNA, the CDR3 is TGTGCCAGCAGTCCTCAGGGGGGCCTGGTAGATACGCAGTATTTT. Translation: CASSPQGGLVDTQYF. V usage is TRBV6-4 and J usage is TRBJ2-3, with D perhaps matching TRBD1 (7 bases). Trimming took 5 bases from V and 5 from J, leaving 17 bases between them. Germline V gene data show CDR1 as MRHNA and CDR2 as SNTAGT. The CDR3 has 15 amino acids.